This entry features one TCR beta chain sequence. Its antigen is not known. The CDR3 loop spans 15 amino acids. Germline V gene lookup returns CDR1 SGHDT and CDR2 YYEEEE. Unmatched junction bases numbered 7, after V lost 5 bases and J lost 3 bases. Treatment here: 15 to 20 received Ad26.COV2.S at low or high dose, single or two shots; 5 received placebo; per-sample allocation not given. The samples were gathered on day 63 after the first injection of vaccine or placebo. The sample belongs to a study of Ad26.COV2.S vaccination and SARS-CoV-2 variants. Study outcomes and limitations: Among vaccine recipients, spike-specific TCR breadth exceeded that of placebo recipients.

Data came from immunoSEQ multiplex PCR; TCRdb stores just in-frame clones and leaves some out. This table holds around 450,000 clones, 90% found once. The receptor was derived from a person aged 18-65 years who received the Ad26.COV2.S COVID-19 vaccine or a placebo. Sample: peripheral blood, taken in a trial of Ad26.COV2.S vaccine versus placebo. The V call is TRBV5-6, the J call TRBJ2-3, with TRBD1 matching over 9 bases. The CDR3 loop is CASSRTGVSTDTQYF. In DNA, the CDR3 is TGTGCCAGCAGTAGGACAGGGGTGTCGACAGATACGCAGTATTTT.